The 29 T cell receptor beta chains below all came from one sample that was sequenced in a study of blood T cells in healthy people across ages. Using a J-beta primer mix together with a sample-barcoded 5' primer, a second PCR was run for roughly 7 to 11 cycles. TCRdb re-derived calls from the 5' RACE reads in MiXCR, one entry per CDR3 protein. The sample includes over 1,500,000 distinct CDR3 sequences, approximately 40% of them seen just once. The material sequenced was blood. The receptors here all came from a human donor in good health.

This clonotype has just a few counts. The V gene is TRBV7-2, the J gene TRBJ2-3, with 8 bases lining up with TRBD2. From germline, CDR1 is SGHTA and CDR2 FQGNSA. The CDR3 runs to 18 residues. The ends lost 1 base at V and 0 bases at J; junction bases unmatched: 9. The CDR3 loop reads CASSLGASGPTSTDTQYF. The CDR3 coding sequence is TGTGCCAGCAGCTTAGGGGCTAGCGGGCCTACTAGCACAGATACGCAGTATTTT. The variable domain in full, with the rest retrieved from reference TRBV7-2 and TRBJ2-3, is GAGVSQSPSNKVTEKGKDVELRCDPISGHTALYWYRQSLGQGLEFLIYFQGNSAPDKSGLPSDRFSAERTGGSVSTLTIQRTQQEDSAVYLCASSLGASGPTSTDTQYFGPGTRLTVL.

This clonotype was counted many times. Compared with germline, one end of the junction differs, possibly owing to a read error. The CDR3 DNA reads as TGCGCCAGCAGCCTAAATCACAATGAGCAGTTCTTC. Amino acids: CASSLNHNEQFF. The chain recombines TRBV28 with TRBJ2-1; no reliable D call. The CDR3 totals 12 residues. CDR1 is MDHEN and CDR2 is SYDVKM in the germline V gene.

This rearrangement joins TRBV29-1 to TRBJ2-3; TRBD2 matches at 7 bases. Germline assignment: CDR1 SQVTM and CDR2 ANQGSEA. V lost 3 bases to trimming and J lost 2 bases; unmatched junction nucleotides: 8. This CDR3 is built from 15 residues. The CDR3 sequence is CSVDPTSASTDTQYF. CDR3 nucleotide sequence: TGCAGCGTTGACCCTACTAGCGCGTCCACAGATACGCAGTATTTT.

This clonotype was seen a handful of times. One end of the junction is discordant with germline, which a read error may explain. The chain combines TRBV5-1 with TRBJ1-1, with D unresolved. This CDR3 has 13 amino acids. Germline CDR1 and CDR2: SGHRS and YFSETQ. This chain's CDR3 is CASSLRIATEAFF. As DNA, the CDR3 is TGCGCCAGCAGCTTGCGGATCGCCACTGAGGCTTTCTTT.

The chain joins TRBV5-1 to TRBJ2-5; the D gene is possibly TRBD1 (5 bases). Germline V lookup: CDR1 SGHRS, CDR2 YFSETQ. The CDR3 length is 14 residues. V shed 0 bases and J shed 6 bases, with 12 bases lying between them. CDR3 nucleotides: TGCGCCAGCAGCTTGGGACAGTACGCGAAGACCCAGTACTTC. The encoded protein is CASSLGQYAKTQYF. Combining the CDR3 with reference TRBV5-1 and TRBJ2-5 gives the whole variable domain KAGVTQTPRYLIKTRGQQVTLSCSPISGHRSVSWYQQTPGQGLQFLFEYFSETQRNKGNFPGRFSGRQFSNSRSEMNVSTLELGDSALYLCASSLGQYAKTQYFGPGTRLLVL.

A few counts support this clonotype. The chain joins TRBV29-1 to TRBJ2-7, with D possibly TRBD2 on 5 matching bases. CDR3 length: 14 residues. Germline assignment: CDR1 SQVTM and CDR2 ANQGSEA. With 4 bases removed from V and 5 bases from J, the gap between germline ends came to 18 bases. As DNA, the CDR3 is TGCAGCGTTGCAGTCACCGGACTTTGGCACGAGCAGTACTTC. Its protein product is CSVAVTGLWHEQYF.

As for this clonotype: Relative to the germline gene, one junction end is altered; a read error may explain this. The chain uses TRBV20-1 and TRBJ2-3; D is tentatively TRBD1 or TRBD2 (7 bases each). The CDR3 has 16 residues. Germline CDR1 is DFQATT and CDR2 is SNEGSKA (reference sequence). The CDR3 loop reads CSAGGGTETSTDTRYF. CDR3 nucleotides: TGCAGTGCTGGGGGGGGGACAGAGACTAGCACAGATACGCGGTATTTT.

This clonotype was counted between two and nine times. The V call is TRBV28, the J call TRBJ2-7; 8 nucleotides line up with TRBD2. Germline values: CDR1 MDHEN, CDR2 SYDVKM. Unmatched junction bases numbered 12, after V lost 6 bases and J lost 2 bases. CDR3 length: 16 residues. CDR3: CASSSLRGTRPYEQYF. The CDR3 coding sequence is TGTGCCAGCAGCTCCCTTCGGGGGACTAGACCCTACGAGCAGTACTTC.

This clonotype appeared a few times. The rearrangement joins TRBV9 to TRBJ2-5; D gene unclear. The J call may be faulty, since TRBJ2-1 better matches the DNA end. The germline gives CDR1 SGDLS, CDR2 YYNGEE. This CDR3 has 15 residues. CDR3 sequence: CASSVAPMGQETQFF. The CDR3 DNA reads as TGTGCCAGCAGCGTAGCTCCCATGGGCCAAGAGACCCAGTTCTTC.

V and J are TRBV5-1 and TRBJ2-3; D not resolved. V was clipped by 0 bases and J by 7 bases, with 6 bases between them. Looked up from germline, CDR1 is SGHRS and CDR2 is YFSETQ. The CDR3 spans 12 residues. The CDR3 DNA is TGCGCCAGCAGCTTGGATAGTAATACGCAGTATTTT. Its protein is CASSLDSNTQYF.

This clonotype was counted a few times. This rearrangement joins TRBV2 to TRBJ1-2; 8 positions match TRBD1. Germline loops: CDR1 SNHLY, CDR2 FYNNEI. The V segment lost 7 bases and the J segment 7 bases; nucleotides outside the gene matches: 14. The CDR3 spans 15 residues. CDR3 in amino acids: CASISPGGFETGYTF. The CDR3 DNA follows: TGTGCCAGCATATCTCCAGGGGGCTTCGAGACTGGCTACACCTTC.

The chain links TRBV18 to TRBJ1-1; tentative D call: TRBD1 (5 bases). The CDR3 is 15 residues long. Germline V gives CDR1 KGHSH, CDR2 LQKENI. The V and J ends lost 3 bases and 4 bases respectively, with 15 bases between them. The CDR3 coding sequence is TGTGCCAGCTCACCCGCTCCCCCCGGGGCCACTGAAGCTTTCTTT. This encodes CASSPAPPGATEAFF.

This clonotype was observed a handful of times. The junction departs from germline at one end; a sequencing error may be responsible. The chain recombines TRBV7-2 with TRBJ1-2, with D uncertain. Germline V lookup: CDR1 SGHTA, CDR2 FQGNSA. The CDR3 has 15 amino acids. The DNA for the CDR3 is TGTCCCAGCAGCTTATATCGTGCAGAAAGCTATGGCTACACCTTC. It specifies CPSSLYRAESYGYTF. Using reference TRBV7-2 and TRBJ1-2 for the parts outside the CDR3, the full variable domain is GAGVSQSPSNKVTEKGKDVELRCDPISGHTALYWYRQSLGQGLEFLIYFQGNSAPDKSGLPSDRFSAERTGGSVSTLTIQRTQQEDSAVYLCPSSLYRAESYGYTFGSGTRLTVV.

The rearrangement uses TRBV28 and TRBJ2-7, with 8 bases aligning to TRBD1. Germline-derived CDR1 and CDR2 are MDHEN and SYDVKM. With V trimmed by 6 bases and J by 4 bases, 8 bases remained unmatched. The CDR3 contains 14 residues. CDR3 amino acids: CASRLGQEPYEQYF. CDR3 nucleotides: TGTGCCAGCAGGTTGGGACAGGAACCTTACGAGCAGTACTTC.

A few counts support this clonotype. The chain is built from TRBV12-3 or TRBV12-4 and TRBJ1-6; 7 nucleotides agree with TRBD1. V was clipped by 5 bases and J by 3 bases; unmatched bases: 4. This CDR3 has 15 residues. In DNA form, the CDR3 reads TGTGCCAGCAGTCTCCGGGACAGCTATAATTCACCCCTCCACTTT. Translated: CASSLRDSYNSPLHF.

This clonotype was observed a handful of times. The chain employs TRBV4-3 and TRBJ2-7; the D gene is possibly TRBD2 (5 bases). The CDR3 totals 16 residues. The V gene lost 1 base and the J gene lost 4 bases, with 17 bases spanning the gap. From germline, CDR1 is LGHNA and CDR2 YSLEER. The CDR3 here is CASSQVAGGFAYEQYF. CDR3 coding DNA: TGCGCCAGCAGCCAAGTAGCAGGAGGCTTCGCGTACGAGCAGTACTTC.

This sequence joins TRBV6-5 and TRBJ2-3; 7 nucleotides agree with TRBD2. The V segment lost 0 bases and the J segment 4 bases; nucleotides outside the gene matches: 4. This CDR3 contains 15 residues. Per germline, CDR1 MNHEY and CDR2 SVGAGI. The DNA of the CDR3 is TGTGCCAGCAGTTACTCGGGCACTAGCGCAGATACGCAGTATTTT. Protein sequence: CASSYSGTSADTQYF.

This clonotype was detected only a few times. V usage is TRBV4-3 and J usage is TRBJ1-4; TRBD1 matches 7 bases. This CDR3 spans 14 amino acids. Germline V gene sequence: CDR1 LGHNA, CDR2 YSLEER. After removal of 4 bases from V and 7 bases from J, the junction contained 6 bases not matched to a gene. CDR3 DNA sequence: TGCGCCAGCAGCCCTTACACAGGGGCTGAAAAACTGTTTTTT. Translation: CASSPYTGAEKLFF.

This chain uses TRBV29-1 with TRBJ2-3, with a tentative D call TRBD2 (6 bases). The CDR3 consists of 14 residues. Germline V gives CDR1 SQVTM, CDR2 ANQGSEA. Trimming stripped 7 bases from V and 6 bases from J, with 20 bases between. The CDR3 nucleotides read TGCAGCGGACGCTCGGGACTTCACGGGGATACGCAGTATTTT. Protein: CSGRSGLHGDTQYF.

This clonotype was detected only a few times. V and J are TRBV10-3 and TRBJ1-4; 8 nucleotides line up with TRBD1. CDR3 length equals 16 residues. The germline V gene encodes CDR1 ENHRY and CDR2 SYGVKD. V shed 2 bases, J shed 10 bases, and the junction held 12 bases outside the gene matches. The CDR3 DNA follows: TGTGCCATCAGTGAGACAGCATCAGGGGGCATCGGAAAACTGTTTTTT. Amino acid sequence: CAISETASGGIGKLFF.

This clonotype showed up just a few times. The chain couples TRBV5-1 to TRBJ2-6; no definite D call. Germline CDR1 is SGHRS and CDR2 is YFSETQ. The CDR3 length is 17 residues. Trimming cost V 4 bases and J 0 bases, with 14 bases left between them. The CDR3 is CASSERRSNSGANVLTF. The CDR3 nucleotides are TGCGCCAGCAGCGAACGACGGAGTAACTCTGGGGCCAACGTCCTGACTTTC.

CDR3 coding DNA: TGTGCCAGCTCACCAGGGAGGGGCCTAGGCACAGATACGCAGTATTTT. This codes for CASSPGRGLGTDTQYF. The chain combines TRBV18 with TRBJ2-3; TRBD2 agrees at 7 bases. The CDR3 sequence is 16 residues long. CDR1 KGHSH and CDR2 LQKENI come from the germline V gene. Trimming took 2 bases from V and 1 from J; bases not matched to a gene: 6. Full variable domain (remainder filled in from reference TRBV18 and TRBJ2-3): NAGVMQNPRHLVRRRGQEARLRCSPMKGHSHVYWYRQLPEEGLKFMVYLQKENIIDESGMPKERFSAEFPKEGPSILRIQQVVRGDSAAYFCASSPGRGLGTDTQYFGPGTRLTVL.

On this clonotype: The junction shows a germline mismatch at one end, possibly a read error. The rearrangement joins TRBV5-1 to TRBJ2-3, with D possibly TRBD2 on 5 matching bases. Germline loops: CDR1 SGHRS, CDR2 YFSETQ. This CDR3 has 14 residues. The CDR3 DNA reads as TGCGCCTGCAGCCAACGAGGGCGGGCAGATACGCAGTATTTT. It encodes CACSQRGRADTQYF.

The rearrangement links TRBV10-3 to TRBJ1-1; D is undetermined. Germline V gene lookup returns CDR1 ENHRY and CDR2 SYGVKD. This CDR3 has 10 residues. V lost 10 bases and J lost 3, with 6 bases in between. The CDR3 loop is CATRDTEAFF. The CDR3 region has the DNA TGTGCCACCCGAGACACTGAAGCTTTCTTT.

V is TRBV7-2 and J is TRBJ2-5; no definite D call. The CDR3 runs 15 residues. Trimming stripped 0 bases from V and 3 bases from J, with 11 bases between. Germline V lookup: CDR1 SGHTA, CDR2 FQGNSA. In DNA, the CDR3 is TGTGCCAGCAGCTTAGCGTGGGGAACAGAAGAGACCCAGTACTTC. Its protein is CASSLAWGTEETQYF. Full variable domain (remainder filled in from reference TRBV7-2 and TRBJ2-5): GAGVSQSPSNKVTEKGKDVELRCDPISGHTALYWYRQSLGQGLEFLIYFQGNSAPDKSGLPSDRFSAERTGGSVSTLTIQRTQQEDSAVYLCASSLAWGTEETQYFGPGTRLLVL.

This clonotype was found a few times. V is TRBV10-3 and J is TRBJ1-5; D unresolved. This CDR3 has 13 residues. Looked up from germline, CDR1 is ENHRY and CDR2 is SYGVKD. Trimming removed 10 bases at V and 0 bases at J, with 10 bases between. CDR3: CATQASSNQPQHF. The CDR3 DNA reads as TGTGCCACTCAGGCGTCTAGCAATCAGCCCCAGCATTTT.

The chain recombines TRBV5-5 with TRBJ2-5; D unclear. V lost 3 bases and J 2 bases, leaving 8 bases between the germline ends. This CDR3 spans 13 amino acids. The germline gives CDR1 SGHKS, CDR2 YYEKEE (reference sequence). The CDR3 DNA follows: TGTGCCAGCAGCTCGGAATTTCAAGAGACCCAGTACTTC. Its protein product is CASSSEFQETQYF.

The chain carries TRBV7-9 and TRBJ1-2; the D gene is possibly TRBD1 (5 bases). Trimming removed 5 bases from V and 0 bases from J, with 16 bases in between. This CDR3 has 16 amino acids. Germline values: CDR1 SEHNR, CDR2 FQNEAQ (reference sequence). The CDR3 DNA reads TGTGCCAGCAGCCCTTCTGGGGACGAAGCTAACTATGGCTACACCTTC. Translating it yields CASSPSGDEANYGYTF. Full variable domain (remainder filled in from reference TRBV7-9 and TRBJ1-2): DTGVSQNPRHKITKRGQNVTFRCDPISEHNRLYWYRQTLGQGPEFLTYFQNEAQLEKSRLLSDRFSAERPKGSFSTLEIQRTEQGDSAMYLCASSPSGDEANYGYTFGSGTRLTVV.

This rearrangement joins TRBV20-1 to TRBJ2-7; perhaps TRBD2 as D (6 bases). This CDR3 is 13 amino acids long. V gave up 4 bases and J gave up 4 bases, with 14 bases separating them. CDR1 is DFQATT and CDR2 is SNEGSKA in the germline V gene (reference sequence). Written as DNA, the CDR3 is TGCAGTGCTACCGAACGGGGACTGTACGAGCAGTACTTC. Its translation: CSATERGLYEQYF.